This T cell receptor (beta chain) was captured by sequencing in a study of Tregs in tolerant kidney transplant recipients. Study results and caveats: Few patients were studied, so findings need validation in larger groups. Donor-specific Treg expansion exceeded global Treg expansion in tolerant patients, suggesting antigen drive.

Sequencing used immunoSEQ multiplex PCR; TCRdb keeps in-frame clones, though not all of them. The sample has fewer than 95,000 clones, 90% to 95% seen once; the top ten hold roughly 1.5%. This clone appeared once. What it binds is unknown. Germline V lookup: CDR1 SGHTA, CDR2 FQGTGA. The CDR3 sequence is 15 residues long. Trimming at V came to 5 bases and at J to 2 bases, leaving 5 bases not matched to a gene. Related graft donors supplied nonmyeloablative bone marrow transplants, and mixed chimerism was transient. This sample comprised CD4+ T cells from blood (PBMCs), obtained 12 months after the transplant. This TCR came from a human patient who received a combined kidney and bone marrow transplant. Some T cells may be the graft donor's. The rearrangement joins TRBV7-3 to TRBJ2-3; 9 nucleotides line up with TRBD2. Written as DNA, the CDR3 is TGTGCCAGCAGCCTAGGGACTAGCTTCACAGATACGCAGTATTTT. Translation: CASSLGTSFTDTQYF.